A selection of T cell receptor beta chains follows, all from one sample in a study of OX40 agonist ivuxolimab in advanced cancers. Clones were read by immunoSEQ multiplex PCR, and TCRdb kept only the in-frame ones, dropping some. The sample lists around 88,000 clones, roughly 94% occurring once. Here the sequenced sample was CD4+ or CD8+ T cells sorted from blood, taken in a trial of the OX40 agonist ivuxolimab. The receptors come from an adult with an advanced solid tumor such as melanoma, head and neck, liver or kidney cancer. The CDR3 runs from the conserved cysteine through the conserved F or W. A D gene is named only where the DNA matches it firmly. Some rows mark clone size as missing; the rest say once, few, many or name a class of expanded clone.

DNA	CDR3	size	length	D	V	J
TGTGCCAGCAGCTTGGGGACCACAGGCTCAAATGAAAAACTGTTTTTT	CASSLGTTGSNEKLFF	-	16	-	TRBV11-3	TRBJ1-4
TGTGCCAGCAGCGTCAGCGGGGGGGACGGCTACGAGCAGTACTTC	CASSVSGGDGYEQYF	few	15	TRBD2	TRBV9	TRBJ2-7
TGTGCCAGCAGTTCCGCGGGGGCGGCGGACACTGAAGCTTTCTTT	CASSSAGAADTEAFF	-	15	-	TRBV6-6	TRBJ1-1
TGTGCCAGCAGCTTACCACCTCCTGGGGCCAACGTCCTGACTTTC	CASSLPPPGANVLTF	-	15	-	TRBV11-3	TRBJ2-6
TGTGCCAGCAGTTACGGGGGGACAACTAGGAGCTACACCTTC	CASSYGGTTRSYTF	-	14	-	TRBV6-6	TRBJ1-2
TGTGCCAGCAGCTTGGTGGGCACGAACACCGGGGAGCTGTTTTTT	CASSLVGTNTGELFF	-	15	-	TRBV5-4	TRBJ2-2
TGTGCCAGTAGTGCCGGACGGAACTATGGCTACACCTTC	CASSAGRNYGYTF	-	13	-	TRBV19	TRBJ1-2
TGTGCCAGCTCACCAGTTTCTACTAGCGGGTCCGCCGGGGAGCTGTTTTTT	CASSPVSTSGSAGELFF	-	17	TRBD2	TRBV18	TRBJ2-2
TGTGCCAGTAGTCCTGACTGGAACACCGGGGAGCTGTTTTTT	CASSPDWNTGELFF	-	14	-	TRBV19	TRBJ2-2
TGTGCCTGGAGCGGGACCGCAGGGGGAAATTCACCCCTCCACTTT	CAWSGTAGGNSPLHF	-	15	TRBD1	TRBV30	TRBJ1-6
TGTGCCAGCAGTCCCCCCGGGGGATCCCGGAGAGGGCAGTACTTC	CASSPPGGSRRGQYF	-	15	-	TRBV27	TRBJ2-7
TGTGCCATCAGTGATGGAAATCAGCCCCAGCATTTT	CAISDGNQPQHF	-	12	-	TRBV10-3	TRBJ1-5
TGTGCCAGCAGTTACGGGACAGGGGCACCCCTCCACTTT	CASSYGTGAPLHF	few	13	TRBD1	TRBV6-5	TRBJ1-6
TGTGCCAGTAGTAAACTCAACAGGGGTCCTAATCAGCCCCAGCATTTT	CASSKLNRGPNQPQHF	-	16	TRBD1	TRBV19	TRBJ1-5
TGTGCCAGCAGAGAATTAGGGACGGCTCCCGAGCAGTTCTTC	CASRELGTAPEQFF	-	14	-	TRBV11-2	TRBJ2-1
TGCGCCAGCAGCTTGGCGCCAGGGGAAAGCTACGAGCAGTACTTC	CASSLAPGESYEQYF	-	15	-	TRBV5-1	TRBJ2-7
TGTGCCAGCAGTCGGGGCCCGAACAATGAGCAGTTCTTC	CASSRGPNNEQFF	-	13	-	TRBV6-6	TRBJ2-1
TGTGCCAGTAACAACGGAGAGAATTCACCCCTCCACTTT	CASNNGENSPLHF	-	13	-	TRBV19	TRBJ1-6
TGTGCCAGCAGCCCAGAGTACGAGCAGTACTTC	CASSPEYEQYF	-	11	-	TRBV7-2	TRBJ2-7
TGTGCCAGCCGGGACCAGGGATCGGATACGCAGTATTTT	CASRDQGSDTQYF	-	13	-	TRBV6-6	TRBJ2-3
TGTGCCAGCAGCTTACTAGCGGGAGGGGAGGGGGTCATTCAGTACTTC	CASSLLAGGEGVIQYF	-	16	TRBD2	TRBV7-8	TRBJ2-4
TGCGCCAGCAGCTTGGTAGCGGCTAGCACAGATACGCAGTATTTT	CASSLVAASTDTQYF	-	15	-	TRBV5-1	TRBJ2-3
TGTGCCTCAAACCAGGGCTATAACACTGAAGCTTTCTTT	CASNQGYNTEAFF	-	13	-	TRBV9	TRBJ1-1
TGTGCCCACGCCTCTAGGGGGGAGGGGTACCAAGAGACCCAGTACTTC	CAHASRGEGYQETQYF	-	16	-	TRBV11-2	TRBJ2-5
TGTGCCAGCTCACGGATTCCGGGACAGAGCATGACCACTGAAGCTTTCTTT	CASSRIPGQSMTTEAFF	-	17	TRBD1	TRBV18	TRBJ1-1
TGTGCCAGCAGCGTAGGGCCTAGGAGCTCCTATAATTCACCCCTCCACTTT	CASSVGPRSSYNSPLHF	-	17	-	TRBV9	TRBJ1-6
TGTGCCAGCATGGGGAGACTAGCGGATTACAATGAGCAGTTCTTC	CASMGRLADYNEQFF	-	15	TRBD2	TRBV5-5	TRBJ2-1
TGTGCCAGCAGACCAGGGTTGAGCAATCAGCCCCAGCATTTT	CASRPGLSNQPQHF	-	14	-	TRBV6-1	TRBJ1-5
TGCAGCGCCCTCAAAGGCCCAACTAATGAAAAACTGTTTTTT	CSALKGPTNEKLFF	-	14	-	TRBV29-1	TRBJ1-4
TGTGCCAGCAGTGAGGCTAGCGGGACTGTTTACAATGAGCAGTTCTTC	CASSEASGTVYNEQFF	-	16	TRBD2	TRBV25-1	TRBJ2-1
TGTGCCAGCAGTGAAGGTGCCGGGGCCAACGTCCTGACTTTC	CASSEGAGANVLTF	-	14	-	TRBV2	TRBJ2-6
TGTGCCAGCTCACCACGACAGGGGGTATCCTACGAGCAGTACTTC	CASSPRQGVSYEQYF	-	15	TRBD1	TRBV18	TRBJ2-7
TGTGCCTCGAGGGGGGGGCAGAGGGCTGAGCAGTTCTTC	CASRGGQRAEQFF	-	13	-	TRBV30	TRBJ2-1
TGTGCCAGCAGCTTATTGCAGGGGACAACAGACCCGACCTATGGCTACACCTTC	CASSLLQGTTDPTYGYTF	-	18	-	TRBV7-9	TRBJ1-2
TGCGCCAGCAGCCCGGGACCGAACCCTTCCTACGAGCAGTACTTC	CASSPGPNPSYEQYF	-	15	-	TRBV5-1	TRBJ2-7
TGCGCCAGCAGCTTGACGGGACTAGCAATTTACGAGCAGTACTTC	CASSLTGLAIYEQYF	-	15	TRBD2	TRBV5-1	TRBJ2-7
TGTGCCAGCAGCCACAGGACGGAGCATTCACCCCTCCACTTT	CASSHRTEHSPLHF	-	14	-	TRBV6-5	TRBJ1-6
TGTGCCAGCAGCCCCACTACAGAGTACGAGCAGTACTTC	CASSPTTEYEQYF	-	13	-	TRBV5-4	TRBJ2-7
TGTGCCAGCAGCTTAGGGATTGGGACAGCTTCCTACGAGCAGTACTTC	CASSLGIGTASYEQYF	once	16	TRBD1	TRBV7-9	TRBJ2-7
TGCGCCAGCAGTCAATCGGAGCGGGGACTAGCGGGAGGGGACAATGAGCAGTTCTTC	CASSQSERGLAGGDNEQFF	-	19	TRBD2	TRBV23-1	TRBJ2-1
TGTGCCGGGACTAGCGGGAGCAGCCGGGTGCAGTTCTTC	CAGTSGSSRVQFF	few	13	TRBD2	TRBV30	TRBJ2-1
TGTGCCAGCAGTTTTGGGTACAATCAGCCCCAGCATTTT	CASSFGYNQPQHF	-	13	-	TRBV27	TRBJ1-5
TGTGCCAGTAGGACGGCGGGGGCGAGCAATCAGCCCCAGCATTTT	CASRTAGASNQPQHF	-	15	-	TRBV19	TRBJ1-5
TGTGCCAGCAGCTCACTAGGGGGGTCCCACCAAGAGACCCAGTACTTC	CASSSLGGSHQETQYF	-	16	-	TRBV5-4	TRBJ2-5
TGCGCCAGCAGCTTGGGAGGATCCTACAATGAGCAGTTCTTC	CASSLGGSYNEQFF	once	14	-	TRBV5-1	TRBJ2-1
TGTGCCAGCAGCGCCCCCCCTAGGCCGGATACGCAGTATTTT	CASSAPPRPDTQYF	-	14	-	TRBV21-1	TRBJ2-3
TGCGCCAGCAGCTTGGGGGGACTAGCATCAGATACGCAGTATTTT	CASSLGGLASDTQYF	-	15	TRBD2	TRBV5-1	TRBJ2-3